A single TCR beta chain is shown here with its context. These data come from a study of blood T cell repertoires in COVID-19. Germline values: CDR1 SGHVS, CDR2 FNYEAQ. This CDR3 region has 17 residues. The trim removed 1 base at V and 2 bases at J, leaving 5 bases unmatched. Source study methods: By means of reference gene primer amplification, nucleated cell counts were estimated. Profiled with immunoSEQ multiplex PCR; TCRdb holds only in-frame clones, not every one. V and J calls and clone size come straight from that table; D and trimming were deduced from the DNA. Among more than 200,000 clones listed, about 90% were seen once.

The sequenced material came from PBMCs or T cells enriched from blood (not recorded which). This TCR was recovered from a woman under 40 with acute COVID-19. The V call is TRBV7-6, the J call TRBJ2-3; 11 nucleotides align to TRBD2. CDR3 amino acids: CASSLVVLAGATDTQYF. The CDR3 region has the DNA TGTGCCAGCAGCTTAGTGGTACTAGCGGGAGCCACAGATACGCAGTATTTT.